A single sample is the source of the 10 T cell receptor beta chains below, sequenced in a study of blood T cell repertoires in COVID-19. Only in-frame clones appear in the TCRdb table, and some are missing; sequencing was by immunoSEQ multiplex PCR. This sample has about 190,000 clones, with under 80% found just once. Sequencing input: peripheral blood. The receptors were sampled from a man in his fifties who had recovered from COVID-19.

The rearrangement uses TRBV6-5 and TRBJ2-7; 7 nucleotides align to TRBD2. The CDR3 is made up of 13 amino acids. CDR1 MNHEY and CDR2 SVGAGI come from the germline V gene. Trimming cost V 6 bases and J 1 base; bases outside gene matches: 3. The CDR3 reads CASSPGRSYEQYF. As DNA, the CDR3 is TGTGCCAGCAGCCCCGGGAGGTCCTACGAGCAGTACTTC.

The J gene is TRBJ2-3, the V gene TRBV19, with 9 bases identical to TRBD1. The ends lost 5 bases at V and 2 bases at J; junction bases unmatched: 5. Germline loops: CDR1 LNHDA, CDR2 SQIVND (reference sequence). The CDR3 runs 15 residues. CDR3 nucleotide sequence: TGTGCCAGTAGTTTACAGGGGGCGGCCACAGATACGCAGTATTTT. Its translation is CASSLQGAATDTQYF.

V gene TRBV10-3 combines with J gene TRBJ2-2; D possibly corresponds to TRBD1 (8 bases). The CDR3 totals 14 residues. V lost 7 bases, J lost 7 bases, and 16 bases lay in between. CDR1 is ENHRY, CDR2 SYGVKD, per germline. The DNA of the CDR3 is TGTGCCATCAATACAGGGGGGGGGAGCGGGGAGCTGTTTTTT. Its translation: CAINTGGGSGELFF.

The chain recombines TRBV2 with TRBJ2-7; no clear D. The CDR3 covers 14 residues. V gave up 1 base and J gave up 4 bases, with 11 bases separating them. Germline V gives CDR1 SNHLY, CDR2 FYNNEI. The CDR3 here is CASSEGLVSYEQYF. CDR3 nucleotide sequence: TGTGCCAGCAGTGAAGGGCTTGTGTCGTACGAGCAGTACTTC.

A single count supports this clone. The genes are TRBV27 and TRBJ2-1, with D tentatively TRBD1 (5 bases). The germline V gene has CDR1 MNHEY and CDR2 SMNVEV (reference sequence). Trimming shortened V by 5 bases and J by 1 base, and 12 bases separated the two germline ends. The CDR3 length is 15 residues. CDR3 in DNA: TGTGCCAGCAGTCTGGAAGGGGCATCCTACAATGAGCAGTTCTTC. Its protein is CASSLEGASYNEQFF.

This clone has just one count. This chain uses TRBV5-1 with TRBJ2-7; D may be TRBD2 (6 bases). Per germline, CDR1 SGHRS and CDR2 YFSETQ. Deletions cut 0 bases from V and 3 bases from J, with 10 bases between. The CDR3 is 14 amino acids. CDR3 amino acids: CASSLGGGNYEQYF. Here the CDR3 DNA reads TGCGCCAGCAGCTTGGGCGGCGGGAACTACGAGCAGTACTTC.

This clone was seen a single time. This chain links TRBV7-8 with TRBJ2-1; the D gene is possibly TRBD2 (6 bases). Germline V gene data show CDR1 as SGHVS and CDR2 as FQNEAQ. V lost 5 bases and J lost 3, with 14 bases in between. The CDR3 runs 15 residues. CDR3 nucleotide sequence: TGTGCCAGCAGCCCGCAGGACGGGGGCTACAATGAGCAGTTCTTC. Amino acid sequence: CASSPQDGGYNEQFF. The whole variable domain, remainder taken from reference TRBV7-8 and TRBJ2-1, is GAGVSQSPRYKVAKRGQDVALRCDPISGHVSLFWYQQALGQGPEFLTYFQNEAQLDKSGLPSDRFFAERPEGSVSTLKIQRTQQEDSAVYLCASSPQDGGYNEQFFGPGTRLTVL.

The gene calls are TRBV11-2 and TRBJ2-2; the match to TRBD2 covers 8 bases. Germline V lookup: CDR1 SGHAT, CDR2 FQNNGV. The V and J ends lost 6 bases and 6 bases, in that order; junction bases with no gene match: 18. The CDR3 sequence is 18 residues long. The CDR3 sequence: CASRRTGGTSIFAGELFF. The CDR3 coding sequence is TGTGCCAGCAGACGTACGGGAGGGACTAGTATCTTCGCCGGGGAGCTGTTTTTT. Filled out from reference TRBV11-2 and TRBJ2-2, the complete variable domain reads EAGVAQSPRYKIIEKRQSVAFWCNPISGHATLYWYQQILGQGPKLLIQFQNNGVVDDSQLPKDRFSAERLKGVDSTLKIQPAKLEDSAVYLCASRRTGGTSIFAGELFFGEGSRLTVL.

This clone appeared a few times. The gene calls are TRBV7-9 and TRBJ1-5, with D unclear. The V gene lost 4 bases and the J gene lost 2 bases, with 12 bases spanning the gap. The germline gives CDR1 SEHNR, CDR2 FQNEAQ (reference sequence). The CDR3 totals 15 residues. CDR3 in DNA: TGTGCCAGCAGCTCGGGAGAGGTTGGCAATCAGCCCCAGCATTTT. This codes for CASSSGEVGNQPQHF.

This chain uses TRBV28 with TRBJ1-4; TRBD1 might be the D (6 bases). Trimming cost V 3 bases and J 4 bases, with 12 bases left between them. Germline V gene lookup returns CDR1 MDHEN and CDR2 SYDVKM. The CDR3 extends over 15 amino acids. CDR3 nucleotides: TGTGCCAGCAGTTTTTGGGGGCTTGATAATGAAAAACTGTTTTTT. It translates to CASSFWGLDNEKLFF. The whole variable domain, remainder taken from reference TRBV28 and TRBJ1-4, is DVKVTQSSRYLVKRTGEKVFLECVQDMDHENMFWYRQDPGLGLRLIYFSYDVKMKEKGDIPEGYSVSREKKERFSLILESASTNQTSMYLCASSFWGLDNEKLFFGSGTQLSVL.